This T cell receptor beta chain was sequenced during a study of T-cell reconstitution after alpha-beta-depleted transplantation in children. General observations from the study: Some patients' high day-60 TCRbeta diversity was attributed to recipient cells surviving conditioning.

The length of the CDR3 is 14 residues. The ends lost 11 bases at V and 0 bases at J; junction bases unmatched: 7. Preparation of the TCRbeta library was carried out with unique molecular identifiers. One entry per CDR3 protein, called by TCRdb with MiXCR from the PCR reads. The sample has roughly 310,000 distinct CDR3 sequences, roughly 25% seen once; the top ten hold roughly 11%. This clonotype was recorded many times. The antigen is not known. The sample in question was PBMCs, mostly from graft donor cells, obtained 180 days after TCRalphabeta/CD19-depleted stem cell transplant. The TCR sequence derives from a male patient under 18 who had a stem cell transplant for acute lymphoblastic leukemia, so the T cells may come from the graft donor. The V call is TRBV12-3 or TRBV12-4, the J call TRBJ2-1; 7 nucleotides match TRBD2. The CDR3 region is CASGGCCSYNEQFF. CDR3 nucleotide sequence: TGTGCCTCGGGAGGCTGCTGCTCCTACAATGAGCAGTTCTTC.